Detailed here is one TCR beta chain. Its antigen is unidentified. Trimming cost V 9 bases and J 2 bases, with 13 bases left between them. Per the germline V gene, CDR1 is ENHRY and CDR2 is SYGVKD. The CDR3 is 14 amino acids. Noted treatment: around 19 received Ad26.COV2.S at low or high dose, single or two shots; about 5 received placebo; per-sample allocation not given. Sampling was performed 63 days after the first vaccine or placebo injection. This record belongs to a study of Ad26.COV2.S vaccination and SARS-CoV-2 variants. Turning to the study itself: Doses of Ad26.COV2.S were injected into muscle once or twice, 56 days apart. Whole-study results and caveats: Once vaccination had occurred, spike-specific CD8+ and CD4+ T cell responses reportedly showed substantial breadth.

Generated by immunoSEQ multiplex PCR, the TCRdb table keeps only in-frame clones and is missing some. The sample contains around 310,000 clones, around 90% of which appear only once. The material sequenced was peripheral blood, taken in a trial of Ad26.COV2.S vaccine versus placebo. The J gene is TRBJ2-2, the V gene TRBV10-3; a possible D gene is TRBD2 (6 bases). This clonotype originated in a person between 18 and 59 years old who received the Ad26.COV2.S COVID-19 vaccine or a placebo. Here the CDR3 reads CAMRYGGNTGELFF. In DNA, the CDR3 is TGTGCCATGCGTTACGGGGGTAACACCGGGGAGCTGTTTTTT.